What follows are 10 T cell receptor beta chains derived from one specimen sequenced in a study of identical twins. TCRdb re-derived calls from the 5' RACE reads in MiXCR, one entry per CDR3 protein. Here the sample spans some 500,000 distinct CDR3 sequences, 20% to 25% being singletons. Separately, the same data were catalogued under a study of T cells expressing NK-cell markers.

The sequenced sample consisted of CD4+ T cells sorted from blood. All receptors come from a woman aged 18-35 years in good health.

This clonotype has only a few counts. The gene calls are TRBV11-3 and TRBJ1-1; the D gene is possibly TRBD1 (5 bases). The CDR3 is made up of 15 amino acids. Trimming removed 5 bases at V and 3 bases at J, with 16 bases between. Per germline, CDR1 SGHNT and CDR2 YENEEA. CDR3 DNA sequence: TGTGCCAGCAGCCTAGCTTCGGGGCTGGACACTGAAGCTTTCTTT. Protein: CASSLASGLDTEAFF. The full variable domain, with the rest looked up from reference TRBV11-3 and TRBJ1-1, is EAGVVQSPRYKIIEKKQPVAFWCNPISGHNTLYWYLQNLGQGPELLIRYENEEAVDDSQLPKDRFSAERLKGVDSTLKIQPAELGDSAVYLCASSLASGLDTEAFFGQGTRLTVV.

This clonotype has just a few counts. The V gene is TRBV7-9, the J gene TRBJ2-7; possible D gene TRBD1, 7 bases. This CDR3 has 14 amino acids. Trimming took 8 bases from V and 5 from J, leaving 19 bases between them. The germline gives CDR1 SEHNR, CDR2 FQNEAQ (reference sequence). The CDR3 protein is CASAPKTGTHEQYF. For the CDR3, the DNA is TGTGCCAGCGCCCCCAAGACAGGGACTCACGAGCAGTACTTC.

This clonotype was counted only a few times. V gene TRBV6-1 combines with J gene TRBJ2-2, with a weak D call TRBD1 (6 bases). Looked up from germline, CDR1 is MNHNS and CDR2 is SASEGT. The V end lost 6 bases, the J end lost 6 bases, and 20 bases lay between the germline ends. CDR3 length equals 16 residues. The CDR3, as DNA: TGTGCCAGCAGCCACTTTGACAGGTGGCGCCCCGGGGAGCTGTTTTTT. Residues: CASSHFDRWRPGELFF.

This rearrangement joins TRBV6-5 to TRBJ2-3; no reliable D call. The germline V gene has CDR1 MNHEY and CDR2 SVGAGI. V lost 2 bases, J lost 1 base, and 10 bases lay in between. This CDR3 has 15 residues. The CDR3 loop is CASSYGRARTDTQYF. CDR3 nucleotide sequence: TGTGCCAGCAGTTACGGCCGGGCTCGCACAGATACGCAGTATTTT.

The chain links TRBV10-3 to TRBJ1-1, with a tentative D call TRBD1 (5 bases). The V end lost 5 bases, the J end lost 1 base, and 11 bases lay between the germline ends. This CDR3 has 14 amino acids. Per germline, CDR1 ENHRY and CDR2 SYGVKD. For the CDR3, the DNA is TGTGCCATCAGTCAGCAGGGTAGGAACACTGAAGCTTTCTTT. Translating gives CAISQQGRNTEAFF.

This clonotype came up many times. V and J are TRBV7-9 and TRBJ1-1; D is ambiguous. There are 16 residues in the CDR3. Trimming took off 4 bases at V and 0 bases at J, with 15 bases between the two ends. Looked up from germline, CDR1 is SEHNR and CDR2 is FQNEAQ (reference sequence). CDR3 nucleotide sequence: TGTGCCAGCAGCTATCCGAGGTCGGCCGTGAACACTGAAGCTTTCTTT. As protein: CASSYPRSAVNTEAFF.

This clonotype was seen repeatedly, ten times or more. The rearrangement joins TRBV20-1 to TRBJ2-3; 15 positions match TRBD2. The CDR3 sequence is 15 residues long. The germline CDR1 and CDR2 sequences are DFQATT and SNEGSKA (reference sequence). V gave up 4 bases and J gave up 6 bases; unmatched junction bases: 5. CDR3 sequence reads: CSAIRTSGRADTQYF. DNA for the CDR3: TGCAGTGCTATCAGGACTAGCGGGAGGGCCGATACGCAGTATTTT.

Only a few counts were recorded for this clonotype. The chain is built from TRBV5-6 and TRBJ1-1; D remains ambiguous. The CDR3 loop spans 15 amino acids. V was pared by 2 bases and J by 0 bases, with 11 bases between. Germline-derived CDR1 and CDR2 are SGHDT and YYEEEE. CDR3 bases: TGTGCCAGCAGCTTATCGGAGGAGATGAACACTGAAGCTTTCTTT. This translates into CASSLSEEMNTEAFF. The entire variable domain, with the rest obtained from reference TRBV5-6 and TRBJ1-1, is as follows: DAGVTQSPTHLIKTRGQQVTLRCSPKSGHDTVSWYQQALGQGPQFIFQYYEEEERQRGNFPDRFSGHQFPNYSSELNVNALLLGDSALYLCASSLSEEMNTEAFFGQGTRLTVV.

Only a few counts were recorded for this clonotype. As DNA, the CDR3 is TGCAGCGCGCAGGGAGGTTTAGCCGGGGAGCTGTTTTTT. Translated, it gives CSAQGGLAGELFF. The V and J genes are TRBV29-1 and TRBJ2-2, with a weak D call TRBD2 (6 bases). The CDR3 has 13 amino acids. V gave up 7 bases and J gave up 6 bases, with 15 bases separating them. Germline V gene lookup returns CDR1 SQVTM and CDR2 ANQGSEA.

This clonotype has ten or more counts. Written as DNA, the CDR3 is TGTGCCAGCAGCCTCGGGACTGACTCCTACGAGCAGTACTTC. Amino acids: CASSLGTDSYEQYF. The V call is TRBV9, the J call TRBJ2-7; TRBD2 might be the D (6 bases). V was cut by 4 bases and J by 0 bases, with 11 bases left in between. This CDR3 has 14 amino acids. The germline CDR1 and CDR2 sequences are SGDLS and YYNGEE.